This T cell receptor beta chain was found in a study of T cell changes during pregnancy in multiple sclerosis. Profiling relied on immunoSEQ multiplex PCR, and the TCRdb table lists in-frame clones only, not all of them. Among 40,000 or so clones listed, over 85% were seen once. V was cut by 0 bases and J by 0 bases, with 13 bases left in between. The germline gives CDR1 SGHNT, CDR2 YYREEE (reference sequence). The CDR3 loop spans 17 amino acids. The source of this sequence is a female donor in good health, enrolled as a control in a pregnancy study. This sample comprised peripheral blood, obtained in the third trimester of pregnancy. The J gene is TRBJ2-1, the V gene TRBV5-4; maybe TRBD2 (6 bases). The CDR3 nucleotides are TGTGCCAGCAGCTTGGTGGGACTCTTAAACTCCTACAATGAGCAGTTCTTC. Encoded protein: CASSLVGLLNSYNEQFF. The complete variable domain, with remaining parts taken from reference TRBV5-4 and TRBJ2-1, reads ETGVTQSPTHLIKTRGQQVTLRCSSQSGHNTVSWYQQALGQGPQFIFQYYREEENGRGNFPPRFSGLQFPNYSSELNVNALELDDSALYLCASSLVGLLNSYNEQFFGPGTRLTVL.